This T cell receptor (beta chain) stems from a study of human T cells and chemical hapten exposure. This clonotype was counted only a few times. The CDR3 is made up of 15 amino acids. The germline gives CDR1 SNHLY, CDR2 FYNNEI. The trim removed 6 bases at V and 1 base at J, leaving 7 bases unmatched. TCRdb reprocessed the RACE reads via MiXCR and lists one record per CDR3 protein. The sample lists fewer than 200,000 distinct CDR3 sequences, almost 30% occurring once. Noted time point: pre-sensitization, week 0. The treatment is: therapeutic diphenylcyclopropenone sensitization with weekly scalp DPC. The rearrangement links TRBV2 to TRBJ2-7; 9 bases agree with TRBD1. The clonotype comes from a woman aged 25 to 39 with alopecia areata. Some clones in this sample may be carry-over from other donors' samples. Material: whole blood, obtained in connection with sensitization to the hapten diphenylcyclopropenone (DPC). The CDR3 coding sequence is TGTGCCAGCAGAGACTCCGGGACAGGGTCCTACGAGCAGTACTTC. It codes for CASRDSGTGSYEQYF.